This T cell receptor (beta chain) was sequenced in a study of CD8+CD57+ T cells in acquired aplastic anemia. TCR beta VDJ combinations and CDR3 sequences were profiled from genomic DNA. TCRdb reanalysed the reads using MiXCR and keeps one entry per CDR3 protein. Of under 200,000 distinct CDR3 sequences in the sample, 48% were seen once. Individuals selected for sequencing had exhibited CD8+CD57+ cell expansion on flow cytometry. Trimming removed 2 bases from V and 4 bases from J, with 12 bases in between. Germline CDR1 and CDR2: SGHKS and YYEKEE (reference sequence). The CDR3 covers 14 residues. This sequence joins TRBV5-5 and TRBJ1-2; D is possibly TRBD1 (5 bases). Input material: sorted CD4+, CD8+, or CD8+CD57+ T cells (not recorded which) from PBMCs. The sequence was obtained from a human donor with aplastic anemia. The CDR3 nucleotides read TGTGCCAGCAGCTTTGACGGGGGTAGCTATGGCTACACCTTC. It is translated as CASSFDGGSYGYTF.